This is a list of T cell receptor beta chains from one sample in a study. TCRdb ran MiXCR on the 5' RACE reads and lists one entry per CDR3 protein. The sample holds about 50,000 distinct CDR3 sequences, roughly 28% seen once. Material for sequencing was naive CD4+ T cells sorted from blood. Every receptor here comes from a female donor with breast cancer. Each CDR3 is given with its conserved first and last residue. Fields, in order: J gene, V gene, clone size, D gene, CDR3 DNA, CDR3 protein. A D gene is named only where the DNA matches it firmly. The listing skips clone size in some rows; elsewhere it reads once, few, many or a size class.

j_call: TRBJ1-2
v_call: TRBV6-2/TRBV6-3
clone_size: once
d_call: -
cdr3_nt: TGTGCCAGCCGATCGATGGGGGAGGCTGGCTACACCTTC
cdr3_aa: CASRSMGEAGYTF

j_call: TRBJ2-6
v_call: TRBV7-9
clone_size: -
d_call: -
cdr3_nt: TGTGCCAGCGAAGGCTCTGGGGCCAACGTCCTGACTTTC
cdr3_aa: CASEGSGANVLTF

j_call: TRBJ2-3
v_call: TRBV4-3
clone_size: many
d_call: -
cdr3_nt: TGCGCCAGCAGCCAAGGGGTCTCCGCGGGAATACAGTATTTT
cdr3_aa: CASSQGVSAGIQYF

j_call: TRBJ1-1
v_call: TRBV5-6
clone_size: -
d_call: -
cdr3_nt: TGTGCCAGCAGCTTGTGGCTGACAGGTAACACTGAAGCTTTCTTT
cdr3_aa: CASSLWLTGNTEAFF

j_call: TRBJ1-1
v_call: TRBV6-1
clone_size: -
d_call: -
cdr3_nt: TGTGCCAGCAGGTCTGTGATGACTGAAGCTTTCTTT
cdr3_aa: CASRSVMTEAFF

j_call: TRBJ1-1
v_call: TRBV6-5
clone_size: many
d_call: -
cdr3_nt: TGTGCCAGCAGTTACGTCCAGGGATGGGGAGCTTTCTTT
cdr3_aa: CASSYVQGWGAFF

j_call: TRBJ2-1
v_call: TRBV7-9
clone_size: -
d_call: TRBD2
cdr3_nt: TGTGCCAGCAGGGAGAGCGGGAGCAGGTACAATGAGCAGTTCTTC
cdr3_aa: CASRESGSRYNEQFF

j_call: TRBJ2-7
v_call: TRBV12-3/TRBV12-4
clone_size: few
d_call: -
cdr3_nt: -
cdr3_aa: CASSSSGYEQYF

j_call: TRBJ2-7
v_call: TRBV6-5
clone_size: few
d_call: TRBD2
cdr3_nt: TGTGCCAGCAGTCCGCAGCGGGGGACTATCTACGAGCAGTACTTC
cdr3_aa: CASSPQRGTIYEQYF

j_call: TRBJ2-1
v_call: TRBV4-1
clone_size: few
d_call: TRBD2
cdr3_nt: TGCGCCAGCAGCTTAGGACTAGCGACCTATGAGCAGTTCTTC
cdr3_aa: CASSLGLATYEQFF

j_call: TRBJ1-3
v_call: TRBV28
clone_size: few
d_call: TRBD1
cdr3_nt: TGTGCCAGCAGAGCAGGGGGTACTAAAAACACCATATATTTT
cdr3_aa: CASRAGGTKNTIYF

j_call: TRBJ1-5
v_call: TRBV15
clone_size: -
d_call: -
cdr3_nt: TGTGCCACCAGCAGAGAACAATCGAGCAATCAGCCCCAGCATTTT
cdr3_aa: CATSREQSSNQPQHF

j_call: TRBJ1-6
v_call: TRBV27
clone_size: few
d_call: -
cdr3_nt: TGTGCCAGCAGTTTGCAGCAGCCCTATTATTCACCCCTCCACTTT
cdr3_aa: CASSLQQPYYSPLHF

j_call: TRBJ1-3
v_call: TRBV3-1
clone_size: few
d_call: -
cdr3_nt: TGTGCCAGCAGGCAGGGAGAGGCTGGAAACACCATATATTTT
cdr3_aa: CASRQGEAGNTIYF